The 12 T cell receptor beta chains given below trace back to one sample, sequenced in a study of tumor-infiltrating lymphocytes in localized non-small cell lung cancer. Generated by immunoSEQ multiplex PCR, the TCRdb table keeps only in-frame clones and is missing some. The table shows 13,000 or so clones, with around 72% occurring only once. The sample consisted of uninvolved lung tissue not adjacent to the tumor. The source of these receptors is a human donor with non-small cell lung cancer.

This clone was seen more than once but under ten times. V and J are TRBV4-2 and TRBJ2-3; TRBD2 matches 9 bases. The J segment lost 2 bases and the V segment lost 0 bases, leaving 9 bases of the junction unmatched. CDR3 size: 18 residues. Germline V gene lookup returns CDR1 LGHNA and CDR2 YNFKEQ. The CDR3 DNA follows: TGTGCCAGCAGCCAAGATCGGAGCGGGGGGCGTAACACAGATACGCAGTATTTT. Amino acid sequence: CASSQDRSGGRNTDTQYF.

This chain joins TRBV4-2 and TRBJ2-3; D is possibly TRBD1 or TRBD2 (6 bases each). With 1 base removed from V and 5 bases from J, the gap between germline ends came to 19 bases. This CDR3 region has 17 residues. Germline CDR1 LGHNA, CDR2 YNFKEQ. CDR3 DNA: TGTGCCAGCAGCCAAGCCGGGAGATTAGGGGGGAGAGATACGCAGTATTTT. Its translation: CASSQAGRLGGRDTQYF.

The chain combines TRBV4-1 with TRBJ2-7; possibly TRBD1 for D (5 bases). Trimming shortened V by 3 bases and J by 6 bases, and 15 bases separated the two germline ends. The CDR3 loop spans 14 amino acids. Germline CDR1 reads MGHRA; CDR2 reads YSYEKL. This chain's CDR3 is CASSQTAWAIEQYF. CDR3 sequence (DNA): TGCGCCAGCAGCCAGACAGCATGGGCCATCGAGCAGTACTTC.

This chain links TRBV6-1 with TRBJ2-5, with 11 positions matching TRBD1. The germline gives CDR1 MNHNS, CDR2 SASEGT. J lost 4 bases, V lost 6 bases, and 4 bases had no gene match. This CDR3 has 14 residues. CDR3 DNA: TGTGCCAGCAGGAGGGGACAGGGGGTAGAGACCCAGTACTTC. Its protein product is CASRRGQGVETQYF.

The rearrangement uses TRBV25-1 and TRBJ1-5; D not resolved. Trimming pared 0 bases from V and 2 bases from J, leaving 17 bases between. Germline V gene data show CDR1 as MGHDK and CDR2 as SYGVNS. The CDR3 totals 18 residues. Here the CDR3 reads CASSEYYLAKEGNQPQHF. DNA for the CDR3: TGTGCCAGCAGTGAATATTACCTCGCCAAGGAGGGCAATCAGCCCCAGCATTTT.

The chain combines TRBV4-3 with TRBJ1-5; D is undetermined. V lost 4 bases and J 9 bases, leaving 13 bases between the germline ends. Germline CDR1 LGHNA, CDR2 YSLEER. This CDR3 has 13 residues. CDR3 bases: TGCGCCAGCAGCCCTGGACCTTTGACGCCCCAGCATTTT. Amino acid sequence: CASSPGPLTPQHF.

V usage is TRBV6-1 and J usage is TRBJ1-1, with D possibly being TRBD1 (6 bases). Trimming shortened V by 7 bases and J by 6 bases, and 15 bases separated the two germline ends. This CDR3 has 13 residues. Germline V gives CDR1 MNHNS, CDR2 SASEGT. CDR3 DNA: TGTGCCAGCATGGCGGATTACAGGGCTGAAGCTTTCTTT. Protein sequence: CASMADYRAEAFF.

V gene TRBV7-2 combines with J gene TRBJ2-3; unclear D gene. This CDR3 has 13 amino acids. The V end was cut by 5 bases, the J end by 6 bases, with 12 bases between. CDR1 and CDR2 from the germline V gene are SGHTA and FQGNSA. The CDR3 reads CASSLESTDTQYF. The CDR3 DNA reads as TGTGCCAGCAGCCTAGAGTCAACGGATACGCAGTATTTT.

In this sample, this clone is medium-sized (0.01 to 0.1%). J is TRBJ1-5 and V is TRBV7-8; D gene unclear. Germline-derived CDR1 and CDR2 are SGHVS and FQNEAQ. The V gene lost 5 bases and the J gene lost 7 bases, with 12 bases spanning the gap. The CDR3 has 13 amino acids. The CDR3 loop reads CASSIMSEQPQHF. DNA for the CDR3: TGTGCCAGCAGCATTATGAGTGAACAGCCCCAGCATTTT.

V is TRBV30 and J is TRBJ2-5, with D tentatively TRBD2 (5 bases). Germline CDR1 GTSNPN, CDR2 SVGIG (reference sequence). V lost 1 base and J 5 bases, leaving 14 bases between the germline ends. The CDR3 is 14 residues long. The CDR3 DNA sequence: TGTGCCTGGAGTGCCGGCGGGTCTGAGGAGACCCAGTACTTC. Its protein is CAWSAGGSEETQYF. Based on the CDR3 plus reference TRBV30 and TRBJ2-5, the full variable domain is SQTIHQWPATLVQPVGSPLSLECTVEGTSNPNLYWYRQAAGRGLQLLFYSVGIGQISSEVPQNLSASRPQDRQFILSSKKLLLSDSGFYLCAWSAGGSEETQYFGPGTRLLVL.

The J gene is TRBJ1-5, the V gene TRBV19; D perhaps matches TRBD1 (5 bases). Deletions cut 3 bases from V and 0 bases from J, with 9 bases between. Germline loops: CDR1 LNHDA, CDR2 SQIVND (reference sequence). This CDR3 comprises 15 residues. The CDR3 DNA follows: TGTGCCAGTAGTATCAGGGCGGTTAGCAATCAGCCCCAGCATTTT. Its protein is CASSIRAVSNQPQHF.

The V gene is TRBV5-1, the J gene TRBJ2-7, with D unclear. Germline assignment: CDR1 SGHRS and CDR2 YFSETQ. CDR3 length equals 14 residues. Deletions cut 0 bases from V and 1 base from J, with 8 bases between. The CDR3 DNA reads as TGCGCCAGCAGCTTGGTGGGCCTTTCCTACGAGCAGTACTTC. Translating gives CASSLVGLSYEQYF.